This record concerns one TCR beta chain sequence. What it recognizes is unknown. These data come from a study of blood T cells in healthy people across ages. Combining a sample-barcoded 5' primer with a J-beta primer mix, a second PCR ran for roughly 7 to 11 cycles. TCRdb re-analysed the 5' RACE reads in MiXCR, keeping a single row per CDR3 protein. The sample contains about 1.1 million distinct CDR3 sequences, approximately 38% of which appear only once. Trimming shortened V by 6 bases and J by 11 bases, and 19 bases separated the two germline ends. The length of the CDR3 is 13 residues. Regarding the study as a whole: The percentage of naive T cells correlated strongly with TCR beta diversity. PBMCs left unsorted prevented a conclusive naive versus antigen-experienced comparison.

The source of this sequence is a man between 18 and 35 years old in good health. The sample was blood. The V gene is TRBV12-3 or TRBV12-4, the J gene TRBJ1-1; D is unresolved. CDR3 sequence reads: CASSPDAPRRAFF. Written as DNA, the CDR3 is TGTGCCAGCAGCCCCGACGCTCCCCGGAGGGCTTTCTTT.